This T cell receptor (beta chain) was recorded in a study of Graves' ophthalmopathy and Graves' hyperthyroidism. This clonotype was counted at least ten times. With 3 bases removed from V and 6 bases from J, the gap between germline ends came to 14 bases. The CDR3 covers 14 residues. The germline V gene encodes CDR1 MNHEY and CDR2 SMNVEV (reference sequence). The study amplified TCR beta CDR3 regions using RNA transcripts. HTBI primers primed a first-round RT-PCR, and a second-round multiplex PCR followed. One entry per CDR3 protein results from TCRdb running MiXCR on the multiplex PCR reads. The sample records 350,000 to 400,000 distinct CDR3 sequences, 15% being singletons.

The sequenced sample consisted of peripheral blood. The receptor was isolated from a woman between 18 and 29 years old with stable Graves' hyperthyroidism. The gene calls are TRBV27 and TRBJ1-1, with D possibly TRBD1 on 6 matching bases. This CDR3 reads CASSFARGGAEAFF. The CDR3 DNA follows: TGTGCCAGCAGTTTTGCCAGGGGCGGCGCTGAAGCTTTCTTT.